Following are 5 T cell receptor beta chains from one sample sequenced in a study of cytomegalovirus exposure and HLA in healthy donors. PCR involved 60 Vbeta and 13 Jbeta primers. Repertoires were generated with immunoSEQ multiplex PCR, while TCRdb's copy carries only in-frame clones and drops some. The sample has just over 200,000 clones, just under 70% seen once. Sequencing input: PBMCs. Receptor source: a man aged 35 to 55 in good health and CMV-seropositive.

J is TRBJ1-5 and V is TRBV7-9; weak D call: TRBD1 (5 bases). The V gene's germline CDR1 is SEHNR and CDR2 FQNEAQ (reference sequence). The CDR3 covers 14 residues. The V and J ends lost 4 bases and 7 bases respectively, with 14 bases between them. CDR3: CASSSAWGRQPQHF. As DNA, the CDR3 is TGTGCCAGCAGCTCCGCATGGGGCCGGCAGCCCCAGCATTTT.

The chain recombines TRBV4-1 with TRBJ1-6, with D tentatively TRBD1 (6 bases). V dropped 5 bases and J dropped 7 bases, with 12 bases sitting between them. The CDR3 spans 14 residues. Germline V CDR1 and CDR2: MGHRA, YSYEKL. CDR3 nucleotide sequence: TGCGCCAGCAGCGTAGACAGGACCAATTCACCCCTCCACTTT. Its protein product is CASSVDRTNSPLHF.

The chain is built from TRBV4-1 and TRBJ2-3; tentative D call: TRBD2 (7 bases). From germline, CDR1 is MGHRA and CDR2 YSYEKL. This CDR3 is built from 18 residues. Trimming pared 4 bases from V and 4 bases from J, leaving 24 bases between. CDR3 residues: CASSLLPIPGGPPDTQYF. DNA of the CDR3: TGCGCCAGCAGCCTTCTCCCCATCCCCGGGGGGCCGCCAGATACGCAGTATTTT.

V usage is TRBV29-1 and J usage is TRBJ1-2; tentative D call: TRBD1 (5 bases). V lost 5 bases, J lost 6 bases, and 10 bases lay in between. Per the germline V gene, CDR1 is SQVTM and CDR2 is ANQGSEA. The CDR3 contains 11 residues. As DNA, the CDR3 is TGCAGCGTTTTCAGCAGGGATGGCTACACCTTC. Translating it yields CSVFSRDGYTF.

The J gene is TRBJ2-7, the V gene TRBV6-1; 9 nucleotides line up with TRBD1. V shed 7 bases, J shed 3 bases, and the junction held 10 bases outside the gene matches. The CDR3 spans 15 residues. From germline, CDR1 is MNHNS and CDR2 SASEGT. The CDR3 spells CASMIDRGGFYEQYF. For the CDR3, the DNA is TGTGCCAGCATGATAGACAGGGGGGGATTCTACGAGCAGTACTTC.